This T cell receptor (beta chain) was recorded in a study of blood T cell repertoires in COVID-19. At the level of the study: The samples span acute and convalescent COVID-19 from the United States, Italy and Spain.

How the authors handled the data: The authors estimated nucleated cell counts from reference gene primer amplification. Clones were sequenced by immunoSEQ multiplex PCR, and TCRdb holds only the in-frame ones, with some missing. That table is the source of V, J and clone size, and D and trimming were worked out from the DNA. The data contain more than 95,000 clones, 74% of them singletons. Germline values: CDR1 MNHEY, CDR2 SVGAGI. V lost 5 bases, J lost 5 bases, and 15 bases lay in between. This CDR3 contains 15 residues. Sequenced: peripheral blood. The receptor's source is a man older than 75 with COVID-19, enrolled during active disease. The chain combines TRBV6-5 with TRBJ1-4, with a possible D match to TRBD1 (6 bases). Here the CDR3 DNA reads TGTGCCAGCAGTCATACCGGGACAAGCAATGAAAAACTGTTTTTT. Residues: CASSHTGTSNEKLFF.